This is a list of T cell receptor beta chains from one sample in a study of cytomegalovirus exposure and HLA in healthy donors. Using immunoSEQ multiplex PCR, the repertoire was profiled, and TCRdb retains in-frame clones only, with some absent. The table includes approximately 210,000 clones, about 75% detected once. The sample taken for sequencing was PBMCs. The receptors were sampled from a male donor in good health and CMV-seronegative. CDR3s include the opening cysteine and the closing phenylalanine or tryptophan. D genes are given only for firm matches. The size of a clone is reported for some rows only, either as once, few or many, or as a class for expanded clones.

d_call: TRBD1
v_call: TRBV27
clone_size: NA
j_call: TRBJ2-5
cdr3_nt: TGTGCCAGCAGATCGTTCGGACAGGGGGCTGAAGAGACCCAGTACTTC
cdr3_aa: CASRSFGQGAEETQYF

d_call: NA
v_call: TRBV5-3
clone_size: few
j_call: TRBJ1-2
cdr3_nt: TGTGCCAGAAGCCCGACAGGACCCTATGGCTACGCCTTC
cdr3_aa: CARSPTGPYGYAF

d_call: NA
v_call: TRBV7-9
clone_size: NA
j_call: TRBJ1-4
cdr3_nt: TGTGCCAGCAGCTTAGCATGGGGAGGAGGAGATGAAAAACTGTTTTTT
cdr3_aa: CASSLAWGGGDEKLFF

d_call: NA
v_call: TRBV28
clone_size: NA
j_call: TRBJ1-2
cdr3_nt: TGTGCCAGCAGTTTATTGCAGGGGACCTATGGCTACACCTTC
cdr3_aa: CASSLLQGTYGYTF

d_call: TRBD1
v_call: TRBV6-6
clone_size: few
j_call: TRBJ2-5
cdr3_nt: TGTGCCAGCAAACAGACAGGGCCAGAGACCCAGTACTTC
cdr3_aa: CASKQTGPETQYF

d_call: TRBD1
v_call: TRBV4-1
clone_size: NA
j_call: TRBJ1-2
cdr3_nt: TGCGCCAGCAGCCCCTTACCCGGGACAGCCGTAAACTATGGCTACACCTTC
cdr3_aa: CASSPLPGTAVNYGYTF

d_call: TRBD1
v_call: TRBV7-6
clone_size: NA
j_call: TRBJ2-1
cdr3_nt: TGTGCCAGCAGCTTAGCGCACAGGGGGGTCTACAATGAGCAGTTCTTC
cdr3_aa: CASSLAHRGVYNEQFF

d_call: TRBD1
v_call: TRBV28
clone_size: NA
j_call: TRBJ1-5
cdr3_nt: TGTGCCAGCAGTTTAAGCAGGGGGCTCTATCAGCCCCAGCATTTT
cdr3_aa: CASSLSRGLYQPQHF

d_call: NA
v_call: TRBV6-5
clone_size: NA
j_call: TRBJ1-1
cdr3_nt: TGTGCCAGCAGTTACATTGGGACATCTGAAGCTTTCTTT
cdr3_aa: CASSYIGTSEAFF

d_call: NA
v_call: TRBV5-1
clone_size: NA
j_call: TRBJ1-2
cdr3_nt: TGCGCCAGCAGCTTGGCTCCAGCGACGTATGGCTACACCTTC
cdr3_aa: CASSLAPATYGYTF

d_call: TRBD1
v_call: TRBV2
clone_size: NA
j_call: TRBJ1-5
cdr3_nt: TGTGCCAGCAGTGGGACAGGGCCGAATCAGCCCCAGCATTTT
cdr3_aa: CASSGTGPNQPQHF

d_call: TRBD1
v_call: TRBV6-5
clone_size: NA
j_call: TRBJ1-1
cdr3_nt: TGTGCCAGCAGCCGGGACAGTTATGGCACTGAAGCTTTCTTT
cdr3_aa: CASSRDSYGTEAFF

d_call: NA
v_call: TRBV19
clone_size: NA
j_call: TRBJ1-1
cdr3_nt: TGTGCCAGTAGTGCAGGGAGGACGAACACTGAAGCTTTCTTT
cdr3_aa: CASSAGRTNTEAFF

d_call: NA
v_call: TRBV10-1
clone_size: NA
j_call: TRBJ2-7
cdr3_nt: TGCGCCCTCACGGGGACACCCTCCTACGAGCAGTACTTC
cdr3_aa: CALTGTPSYEQYF

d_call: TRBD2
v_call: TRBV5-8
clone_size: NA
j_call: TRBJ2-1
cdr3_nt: TGTGCCAGCAGCTCCGGGACTAGCGGGCTGGATGAGCAGTTCTTC
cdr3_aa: CASSSGTSGLDEQFF

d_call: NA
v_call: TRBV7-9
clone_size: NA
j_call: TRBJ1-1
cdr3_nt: TGTGCCAGCAGCTTCCCCCCTTCCGGGACAACGAACACTGAAGCTTTCTTT
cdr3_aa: CASSFPPSGTTNTEAFF

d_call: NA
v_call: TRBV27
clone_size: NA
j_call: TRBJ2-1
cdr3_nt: TGTGCCAGCAGTTTCTCAGCTAGCCGAGACACCTACAATGAGCAGTTCTTC
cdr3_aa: CASSFSASRDTYNEQFF

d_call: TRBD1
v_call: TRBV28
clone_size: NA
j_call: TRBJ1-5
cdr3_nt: TGTGCCAGCAGTTTATATACAGGGGGGAACTATCAGCCCCAGCATTTT
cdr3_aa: CASSLYTGGNYQPQHF

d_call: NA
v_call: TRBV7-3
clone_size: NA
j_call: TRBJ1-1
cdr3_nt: TGTGCCAGCAGCTCAGGGCAGGGGACGAACACTGAAGCTTTCTTT
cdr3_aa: CASSSGQGTNTEAFF

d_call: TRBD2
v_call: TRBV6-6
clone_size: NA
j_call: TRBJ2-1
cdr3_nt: TGTGCCAGCAGGCCTTTAGCGGGAGGGCCAAATGAGCAGTTCTTC
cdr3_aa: CASRPLAGGPNEQFF

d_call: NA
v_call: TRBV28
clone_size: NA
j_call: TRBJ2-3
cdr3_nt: TGTGCCAGCAGTTTCAGGGTCCGATACACAGATACGCAGTATTTT
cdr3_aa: CASSFRVRYTDTQYF

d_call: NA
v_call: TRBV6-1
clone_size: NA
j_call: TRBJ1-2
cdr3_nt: TGTGCCAGCAGAACAGGGTACTATGGCTACACCTTC
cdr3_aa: CASRTGYYGYTF

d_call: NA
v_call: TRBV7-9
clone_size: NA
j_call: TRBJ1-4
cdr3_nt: TGTGCCAGCAGCTTAGATCCACAGGGTGAAAAACTGTTTTTT
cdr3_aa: CASSLDPQGEKLFF

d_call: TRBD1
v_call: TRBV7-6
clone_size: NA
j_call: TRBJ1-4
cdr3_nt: TGTGCCAGCAGCTTAGCGGTACAGGGGGAGGAAAAACTGTTTTTT
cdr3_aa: CASSLAVQGEEKLFF

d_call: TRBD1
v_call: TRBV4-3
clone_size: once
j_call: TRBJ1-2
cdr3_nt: TGCGCCAGCAGCCAAGAGGCACGGACAGGGGTCGGCTACACCTTC
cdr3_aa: CASSQEARTGVGYTF

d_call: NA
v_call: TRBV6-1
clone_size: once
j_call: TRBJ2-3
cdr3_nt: TGTGCCAGCAGTCGGAGCACAGATACGCAGTATTTT
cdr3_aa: CASSRSTDTQYF

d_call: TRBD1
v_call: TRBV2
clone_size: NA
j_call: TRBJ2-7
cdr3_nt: TGTGCCAGCAGAGAACGGACAGGGAACTCCTACGAGCAGTACTTC
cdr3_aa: CASRERTGNSYEQYF

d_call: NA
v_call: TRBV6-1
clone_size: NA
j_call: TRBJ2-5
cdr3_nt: TGTGCCAGCAGTGAAGAAATTACGGGTTTCCCTGCAGAGACCCAGTACTTC
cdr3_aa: CASSEEITGFPAETQYF

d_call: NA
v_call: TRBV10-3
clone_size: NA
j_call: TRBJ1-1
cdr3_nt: TGTGCCACCCACATGAACACTGAAGCTTTCTTT
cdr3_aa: CATHMNTEAFF

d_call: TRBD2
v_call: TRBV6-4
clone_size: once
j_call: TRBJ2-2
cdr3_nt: TGTGCCAGCAGCCTACTAGCGGCCACCGGGGAGCTGTTTTTT
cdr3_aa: CASSLLAATGELFF

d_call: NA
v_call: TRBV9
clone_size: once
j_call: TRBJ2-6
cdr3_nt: TGTGCCAGCAGCGTAGAGGACACCGGGGCCAACGTCCTGACTTTC
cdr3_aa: CASSVEDTGANVLTF

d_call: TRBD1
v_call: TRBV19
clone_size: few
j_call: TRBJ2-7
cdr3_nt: TGTGCCAGTAGGCAAGGGACAGACTACGAGCAGTACTTC
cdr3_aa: CASRQGTDYEQYF

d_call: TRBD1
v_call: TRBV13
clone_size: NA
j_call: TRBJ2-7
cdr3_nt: TGTGCCAGCAGCGGTAGGACAGGCAGCTCCTACGAGCAGTACTTC
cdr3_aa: CASSGRTGSSYEQYF

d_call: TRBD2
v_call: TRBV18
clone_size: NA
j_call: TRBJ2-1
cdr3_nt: TGTGCCAGCTCTCAACTAGCGGGGGGGCGTAATGAGCAGTTCTTC
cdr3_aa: CASSQLAGGRNEQFF

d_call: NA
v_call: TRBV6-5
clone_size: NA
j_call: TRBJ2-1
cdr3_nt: TGTGCCAGCAGTCGAGGACTTAGCTCCTACAATGAGCAGTTCTTC
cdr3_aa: CASSRGLSSYNEQFF

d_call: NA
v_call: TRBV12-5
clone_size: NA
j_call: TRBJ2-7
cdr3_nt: TGTGCTAGTGGACATCCGGGAATCTCCTACGAGCAGTACTTC
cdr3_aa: CASGHPGISYEQYF

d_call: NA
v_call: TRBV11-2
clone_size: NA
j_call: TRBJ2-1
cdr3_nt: TGTGCCAGCAGCTCGGGAAATGAGCAGTTCTTC
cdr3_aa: CASSSGNEQFF

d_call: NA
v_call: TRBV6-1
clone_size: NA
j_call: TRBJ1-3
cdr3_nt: TGTGCCAGCAGTGAAGCTTTGCGGGCGGCCTCTGGAAACACCATATATTTT
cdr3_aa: CASSEALRAASGNTIYF

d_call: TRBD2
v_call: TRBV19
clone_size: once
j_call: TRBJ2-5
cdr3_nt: TGTGCCAGTAGTGGACTAGCGGGAGAAGAGACCCAGTACTTC
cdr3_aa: CASSGLAGEETQYF

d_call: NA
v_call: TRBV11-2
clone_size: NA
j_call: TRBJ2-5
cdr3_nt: TGTGCCAGCAGCTTAGAAGGGGTACCTTATACCACAGAGACCCAGTACTTC
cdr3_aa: CASSLEGVPYTTETQYF